This entry is about one TCR beta chain. These data come from a study of OX40 agonist ivuxolimab in advanced cancers. Across the study: Previous treatment with anti-PD-1, anti-PD-L1 or anti-CTLA-4 therapy was allowed; 40% had received some.

This CDR3 is 13 amino acids long. Germline loops: CDR1 MNHEY, CDR2 SVGAGI. Deletions cut 5 bases from V and 10 bases from J, with 15 bases between. Method: immunoSEQ multiplex PCR; TCRdb's copy keeps in-frame clones and lacks some. The table records more than 60,000 clones, around 93% of them present only once. The specimen comprised CD4+ or CD8+ T cells sorted from blood, sampled in a trial of the OX40 agonist ivuxolimab. V and J are TRBV6-5 and TRBJ2-1; D is tentatively TRBD1 or TRBD2 (5 bases each). The TCR sequence derives from an adult with an advanced solid tumor such as melanoma, head and neck, liver or kidney cancer. The CDR3, as DNA: TGTGCCAGCAGTACGGGACCCTGGGGGGAGCAGTTCTTC. It encodes CASSTGPWGEQFF.